This is a list of T cell receptor beta chains from one sample in a study of beta chain features in type 1 diabetes. Using immunoSEQ multiplex PCR, the repertoire was profiled, and TCRdb retains in-frame clones only, with some absent. The sample comprises almost 350,000 clones, 15% to 20% of which are singletons, and 0.044% rests with the top ten. Specimen: naive CD4+ T cells from blood. These receptors were taken from a woman in her late teens or twenties in good health. Each CDR3 is given with its conserved first and last residue. A D gene is named only where the DNA matches it firmly. Clone size is given for some rows only: seen once, a few or many times, or a class if the clone is expanded.

>TRBV9|.|.|TRBJ1-6
TGTGCCAGCAGCGCAGAAGAGGATTCACCCCTCCACTTT
CASSAEEDSPLHF
>TRBV9|few|.|TRBJ1-1
TGTGCCAGCAGCGCTCAGACAGGAGGCACTGAAGCTTTCTTT
CASSAQTGGTEAFF
>TRBV7-2|few|.|TRBJ2-3
TGTGCCAGCAGCTCCCAGGGAGATACGCAGTATTTT
CASSSQGDTQYF
>TRBV30|few|.|TRBJ1-3
TGTGCCTGGAGTGTCGAGGGCGGAAACACCATATATTTT
CAWSVEGGNTIYF
>TRBV6-5|.|TRBD1|TRBJ2-1
TGTGCCAGCAGTCCCCGACAGGGCCGCAATGAGCAGTTCTTC
CASSPRQGRNEQFF
>TRBV4-1|few|TRBD2|TRBJ2-4
TGCGCCAGCAGTCCGGGACTAGCGGGAGGGCGGTCCAAAAACATTCAGTACTTC
CASSPGLAGGRSKNIQYF
>TRBV5-1|.|TRBD1|TRBJ2-7
TGCGCCAGCAGCGGCGACAGGGGTCTCTACGAGCAGTACTTC
CASSGDRGLYEQYF
>TRBV5-4|.|.|TRBJ1-1
TGTGCCAGCAGCTCCCCTATGAACACTGAAGCTTTCTTT
CASSSPMNTEAFF
>TRBV25-1|.|TRBD2|TRBJ2-3
TGTGCCAGCAGTGGTGGAGCGGGGGGGCCAGATACGCAGTATTTT
CASSGGAGGPDTQYF
>TRBV7-9|.|.|TRBJ2-7
TGTGCCAGCAGCCCCCATGACGAGCAGTACTTC
CASSPHDEQYF
>TRBV7-9|.|TRBD1|TRBJ1-1
TGTGCCAGCAGCTTATTAAAGGGGGCGGTAGGAACTGAAGCTTTCTTT
CASSLLKGAVGTEAFF
>TRBV30|.|.|TRBJ2-1
TGTGCCTGGAGTGGTAACAGGGCACTCTACAATGAGCAGTTCTTC
CAWSGNRALYNEQFF
>TRBV20-1|few|.|TRBJ1-2
TGCAGTGCTAGAGAAACATATGGCTACACCTTC
CSARETYGYTF
>TRBV7-9|.|.|TRBJ1-1
TGTGCCAGCAGCGCCCGACTGTACGCTGAAGCTTTCTTT
CASSARLYAEAFF
>TRBV30|few|TRBD2|TRBJ2-3
TGTGCCCAACGACTAGCCGGCACAGATACGCAGTATTTT
CAQRLAGTDTQYF
>TRBV5-1|.|.|TRBJ2-5
TGCGCCAGCAGACGGGGACTTTCCGAAGAGACCCAGTACTTC
CASRRGLSEETQYF
>TRBV5-4|few|TRBD2|TRBJ2-3
TGTGCCAGCAGCGGACTAGCGGGAGTGGGCACAGATACGCAGTATTTT
CASSGLAGVGTDTQYF
>TRBV6-6|few|.|TRBJ2-4
TGTGCCAGCGGAACGGGACAAATAAAAAACATTCAGTACTTC
CASGTGQIKNIQYF
>TRBV7-9|few|.|TRBJ2-7
TGTGCCAGCAGCTTAGGAGGCTTCGAGGACTTC
CASSLGGFEDF
>TRBV7-9|.|TRBD1|TRBJ2-1
TGTGCCAGCAGCTCGGGACAGGGAAACAATGAGCAGTTCTTC
CASSSGQGNNEQFF
>TRBV30|few|TRBD1|TRBJ1-2
TGTGCCTGGAGTGTCCCGTATCTGACAGGGGACTACTATGGCTACACCTTC
CAWSVPYLTGDYYGYTF
>TRBV5-1|.|TRBD2|TRBJ2-7
TGCGCCAGCAGCCCCGGACTAGCGGGGAACTCCTACGAGCAGTACTTC
CASSPGLAGNSYEQYF
>TRBV4-1|.|.|TRBJ1-5
TGCGCCAGCAGCCAAGATGGGCATCAGCCCCAGCATTTT
CASSQDGHQPQHF
>TRBV25-1|few|TRBD1|TRBJ2-1
TGTGCCAGCAGTGGGACAGGGAGATCCTACAATGAGCAGTTCTTC
CASSGTGRSYNEQFF
>TRBV2|.|.|TRBJ2-1
TGTGCCAGCAGCCCCGCAGCGGATGAGCAGTTCTTC
CASSPAADEQFF
>TRBV27|.|TRBD1|TRBJ2-7
TGTGCCAGCAGTCGAAAGGACAGGGGATACGAGCAGTACTTC
CASSRKDRGYEQYF
>TRBV5-1|.|TRBD2|TRBJ2-7
TGCGCCAGCAGCTCCGGACTAGCGGGGTACGAGCAGTACTTC
CASSSGLAGYEQYF
>TRBV7-2|few|TRBD2|TRBJ2-2
TGTGCCAGCAGCTTACCGGGACTAGCGGGGAGTACCGGGGAGCTGTTTTTT
CASSLPGLAGSTGELFF
>TRBV5-1|few|.|TRBJ2-3
TGCGCCAGCAGCCCCGGGTCCCCGGCCCCAGATACGCAGTATTTT
CASSPGSPAPDTQYF
>TRBV9|.|.|TRBJ1-3
TGTGCCAGCAGCGTAAGAGGAGACAGCTCTGGAAACACCATATATTTT
CASSVRGDSSGNTIYF
>TRBV9|.|.|TRBJ2-3
TGTGCCAGCAGCACACCGGGAGCGGATACGCAGTATTTT
CASSTPGADTQYF
>TRBV29-1|few|.|TRBJ1-2
TGCAGCGTTCGCAGTGGTATACAGCTCTATGGCTACACCTTC
CSVRSGIQLYGYTF
>TRBV11-1|.|.|TRBJ2-2
TGTGCCAGCAGCCCCCGTGGGCTTAACACCGGGGAGCTGTTTTTT
CASSPRGLNTGELFF
>TRBV11-2|.|TRBD1|TRBJ1-2
TGTGCCAGCAGCTTAGGACAGGGGGCCGGCTACACCTTC
CASSLGQGAGYTF
>TRBV5-4|.|TRBD1|TRBJ1-2
TGTGCCAGCAGTCGGGGACAGGGGTTGCTTACGGACTATGGCTACACCTTC
CASSRGQGLLTDYGYTF
>TRBV20-1|few|TRBD1|TRBJ1-2
TGCAGATCTACAGGGGACTATGGCTACACCTTC
CRSTGDYGYTF
>TRBV9|few|.|TRBJ2-5
TGTGCCAGCAGCGTCAGTTCTGGAGAGGAGACCCAGTACTTC
CASSVSSGEETQYF
>TRBV15|few|.|TRBJ2-1
TGTGCCACCAGCAGGGGAGTGGGGAGCTCCTACAATGAGCAGTTCTTC
CATSRGVGSSYNEQFF
>TRBV7-2|few|.|TRBJ1-5
TGTGCCAGCAGCTTATCCCGGGGGAATCAGCCCCAGCATTTT
CASSLSRGNQPQHF
>TRBV12-5|few|.|TRBJ2-5
TGTGCTAGTGGTTTAGGTGTCAGGGTGGAGCAAGAGACCCAGTACTTC
CASGLGVRVEQETQYF